The 3 T cell receptor beta chains below all came from one sample that was sequenced in a study of blood T cell repertoires in COVID-19. The method was immunoSEQ multiplex PCR; TCRdb's version includes in-frame clones alone and lacks a portion of them. Of hundreds of thousands of clones detected, over 75% appear once; the ten largest clones hold 2.3%. The sample taken for sequencing was peripheral blood. The receptors were sampled from a woman aged 60-75 years with COVID-19, enrolled during active disease.

This clone was detected a few times. CDR3 protein: CASSHGTGAGTGELFF. CDR3 DNA sequence: TGTGCCAGCAGCCACGGGACAGGGGCGGGCACCGGGGAGCTGTTTTTT. The chain employs TRBV2 and TRBJ2-2, with TRBD1 matching 10 bases. The CDR3 is made up of 16 amino acids. The germline CDR1 and CDR2 sequences are SNHLY and FYNNEI. The ends lost 6 bases at V and 4 bases at J; junction bases unmatched: 8.

The V gene is TRBV6-2 or TRBV6-3, the J gene TRBJ1-1; 9 nucleotides align to TRBD1. V shed 6 bases and J 5 bases; nucleotides not matched to a gene: 13. This CDR3 spans 16 amino acids. CDR1 MNHEY and CDR2 SVGEGT come from the germline V gene. The CDR3 loop reads CASSLIPDRGDTEAFF. The CDR3 DNA follows: TGTGCCAGCAGCCTTATCCCGGACAGGGGAGATACTGAAGCTTTCTTT.

The DNA for the CDR3 is TGTGCCAGCAGCTCCTTTTGGGGTCGCGGGGGGGCAAGGACCGGGGAGCTGTTTTTT. Its translation: CASSSFWGRGGARTGELFF. The rearrangement uses TRBV3-1 (or the pseudogene TRBV3-2) and TRBJ2-2; 9 bases line up with TRBD2. Germline CDR1 and CDR2: LGHDT and YNNKEL (reference sequence). The CDR3 loop spans 19 amino acids. V dropped 5 bases and J dropped 5; count of bases not matched to a gene: 18.